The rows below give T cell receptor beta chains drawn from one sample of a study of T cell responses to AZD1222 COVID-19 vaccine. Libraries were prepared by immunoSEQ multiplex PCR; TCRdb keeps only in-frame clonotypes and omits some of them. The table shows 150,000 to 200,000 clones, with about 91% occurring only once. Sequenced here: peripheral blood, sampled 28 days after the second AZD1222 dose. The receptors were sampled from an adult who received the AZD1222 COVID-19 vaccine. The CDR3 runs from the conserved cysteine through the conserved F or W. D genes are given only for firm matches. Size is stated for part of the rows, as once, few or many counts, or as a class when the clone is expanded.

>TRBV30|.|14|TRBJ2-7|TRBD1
TGTGCCTGGAGGGGGGACAGGAGATCCTACGAGCAGTACTTC
CAWRGDRRSYEQYF
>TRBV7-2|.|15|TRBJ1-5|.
TGTGCCAGCAGCTTAAATTCAGGGGCCACAGGGCCCCAGCATTTT
CASSLNSGATGPQHF
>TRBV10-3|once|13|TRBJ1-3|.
TGTGCCGCGCAAAGCATCTCTGGAAACACCATATATTTT
CAAQSISGNTIYF
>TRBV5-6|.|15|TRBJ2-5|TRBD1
TGTGCCAGCAGCGGAGGGACAGGGCAGGGGGAGACCCAGTACTTC
CASSGGTGQGETQYF
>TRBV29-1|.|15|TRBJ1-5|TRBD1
TGCAGCGTTGCTCTCTTAGGGGGCGAAGGTCAGCCCCAGCATTTT
CSVALLGGEGQPQHF
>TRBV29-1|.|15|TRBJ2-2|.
TGCAGCGTCGCTACAGGCCCCAGGAACACCGGGGAGCTGTTTTTT
CSVATGPRNTGELFF
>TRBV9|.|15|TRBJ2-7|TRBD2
TGTGCCAGCAGCGTAGGGGCTAGCGGGGGGAACGAGCAGTACTTC
CASSVGASGGNEQYF
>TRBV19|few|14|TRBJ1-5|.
TGTGCCAGTAGTTCCGACGGGTACAATCAGCCCCAGCATTTT
CASSSDGYNQPQHF
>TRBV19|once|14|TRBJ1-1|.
TGTGCCAGTAGTTCCCTTTACCAGAACACTGAAGCTTTCTTT
CASSSLYQNTEAFF
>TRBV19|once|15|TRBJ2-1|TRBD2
TGTGCCAGTAGTCCGGGACTAGCGGGGGGGGATGAGCAGTTCTTC
CASSPGLAGGDEQFF
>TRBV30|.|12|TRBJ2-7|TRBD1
TGTGCCTGGAAGAGGGACAGCTACGAGCAGTACTTC
CAWKRDSYEQYF
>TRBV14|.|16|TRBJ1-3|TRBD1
TGTGCCAGCAGCCACGGACAGGGATTTTCTGGAAACACCATATATTTT
CASSHGQGFSGNTIYF
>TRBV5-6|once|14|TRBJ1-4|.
TGTGCCAGCAGCTTGGTGGGAAATCGGGAAAAACTGTTTTTT
CASSLVGNREKLFF
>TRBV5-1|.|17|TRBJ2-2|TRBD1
TGCGCCAGCACTCACTTTCGGGCAGGGGGAAACACCGGGGAGCTGTTTTTT
CASTHFRAGGNTGELFF
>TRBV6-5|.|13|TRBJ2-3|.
TGTGCCAGCAGTTCCCCCGGAGGAGATACGCAGTATTTT
CASSSPGGDTQYF
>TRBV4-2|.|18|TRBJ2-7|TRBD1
TGTGCCAGCAGCCAAGGTCATCCACGGGGGACAGGGTTAAACGAGCAGTACTTC
CASSQGHPRGTGLNEQYF
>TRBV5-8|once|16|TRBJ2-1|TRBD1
TGTGCCAGCAGCTTTACCGGGACAGGAAGATACAATGAGCAGTTCTTC
CASSFTGTGRYNEQFF
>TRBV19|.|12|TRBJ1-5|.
TGTGCCAGTAGTCTCGGCGTACAGCCCCAGCATTTT
CASSLGVQPQHF
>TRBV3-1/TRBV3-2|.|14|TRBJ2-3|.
TGTGCCAGCAGCCCAACACAGGTGGCAGATACGCAGTATTTT
CASSPTQVADTQYF
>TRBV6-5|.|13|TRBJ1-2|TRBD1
TGTGCCAGCAGTCCGGACAGGGGGCCTGGCTACACCTTC
CASSPDRGPGYTF
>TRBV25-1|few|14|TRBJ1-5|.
TGTGCCAGCAGTGCGGGGGGGGGCTATCAGCCCCAGCATTTT
CASSAGGGYQPQHF
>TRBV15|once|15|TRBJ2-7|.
TGTGCCACCAGCAGAGATCAGGCAGGGGTCTACGAGCAGTACTTC
CATSRDQAGVYEQYF
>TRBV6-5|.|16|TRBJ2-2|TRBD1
TGTGCCAGCAGTTACCAAACAGGGGAAAACACCGGGGAGCTGTTTTTT
CASSYQTGENTGELFF
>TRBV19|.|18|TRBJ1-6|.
TGTGCCAGTAGTATATCGCAGGGAGCAGGCTCCTATAATTCACCCCTCCACTTT
CASSISQGAGSYNSPLHF
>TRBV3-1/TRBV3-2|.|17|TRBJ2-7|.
TGTGCCAGCAGCCAAGGACCGACAGGCGCTAGCTCCTACGAGCAGTACTTC
CASSQGPTGASSYEQYF
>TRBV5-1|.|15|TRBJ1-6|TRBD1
TGCGCCAGCAGCTTGGACGGGACAGGGGTCACACCCCTCCACTTT
CASSLDGTGVTPLHF
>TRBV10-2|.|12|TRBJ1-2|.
TGCGCCTCAAGAGGGGGTGACTATGGCTACACCTTC
CASRGGDYGYTF
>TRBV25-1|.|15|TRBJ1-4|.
TGTGCCAGCAGTGAATTCTCCGGGGGGGGTGAAAAACTGTTTTTT
CASSEFSGGGEKLFF
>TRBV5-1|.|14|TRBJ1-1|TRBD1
TGCGCCAGCAGCTGGGGACAGGGCGGCACTGAAGCTTTCTTT
CASSWGQGGTEAFF
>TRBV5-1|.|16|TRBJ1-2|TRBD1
TGCGCCAGCAGCTTGGCCGGGCAGGGGGCCGACTATGGCTACACCTTC
CASSLAGQGADYGYTF
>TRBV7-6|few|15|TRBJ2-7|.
TGTGCCAGCAGCTTTTCGTCACAGACTTCCTACGAGCAGTACTTC
CASSFSSQTSYEQYF
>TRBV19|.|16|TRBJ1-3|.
TGTGCCAGTACCCCCTTTTCGACGGTGGATCTAGACACCATATATTTT
CASTPFSTVDLDTIYF
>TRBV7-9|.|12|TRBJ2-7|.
TGTGCCAGCAGCCCAGGGGACTACGAGCAGTACTTC
CASSPGDYEQYF
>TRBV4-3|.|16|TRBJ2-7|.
TGCGCCAGCAGCCACTCAGCGACAGGCGAGACCTACGAGCAGTACTTC
CASSHSATGETYEQYF
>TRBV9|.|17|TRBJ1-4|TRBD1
TGTGCCAGCAGCGCGCGGCGGGGACAGGGGGGCAATGAAAAACTGTTTTTT
CASSARRGQGGNEKLFF
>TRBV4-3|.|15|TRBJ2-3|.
TGCGCCAGCAGCCAAGAACAGGGATCCCCAGATACGCAGTATTTT
CASSQEQGSPDTQYF
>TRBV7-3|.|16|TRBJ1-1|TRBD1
TGTGCCAGCAGCTTAATCCGACAGGGTTTGAACACTGAAGCTTTCTTT
CASSLIRQGLNTEAFF
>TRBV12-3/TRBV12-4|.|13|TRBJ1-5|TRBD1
TGTGCCAGCAGTTCAACAGGGGGCCAGTCCCAGCATTTT
CASSSTGGQSQHF
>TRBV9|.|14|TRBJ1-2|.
TGTGCCAGCAGCGTAGCCGAGCGGGAGCGGGGCTACACCTTC
CASSVAERERGYTF
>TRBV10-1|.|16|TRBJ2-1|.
TGCGCCAGCAGTGTTTCGACTCAGAGCTCCTACAATGAGCAGTTCTTC
CASSVSTQSSYNEQFF
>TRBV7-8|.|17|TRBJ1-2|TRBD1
TGTGCCAGCAGCCTAGTACTAGTTGGGACAGCGACAGAGGGCTACACCTTC
CASSLVLVGTATEGYTF
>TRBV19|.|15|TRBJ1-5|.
TGTGCCAGCGCCCAGGGCATTTCCCGCCGTCAGCCCCAGCATTTT
CASAQGISRRQPQHF
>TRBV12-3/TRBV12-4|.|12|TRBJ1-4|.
TGTGCCAGCAACCGACAGAGTGAAAAACTGTTTTTT
CASNRQSEKLFF
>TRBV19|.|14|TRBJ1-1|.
TGTGCCAGTACAAATTCCGGGACGGACACTGAAGCTTTCTTT
CASTNSGTDTEAFF
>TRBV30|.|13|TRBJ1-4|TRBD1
TGTGCCTGGAGTGTACAGGGGGATGAAAAACTGTTTTTT
CAWSVQGDEKLFF
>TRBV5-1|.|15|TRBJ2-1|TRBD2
TGCGCCAGCAGCTTGGTCGCTAGCGGATACAATGAGCAGTTCTTC
CASSLVASGYNEQFF